The 20 T cell receptor beta chains presented below share a single source sample, sequenced in a study of T cell changes during pregnancy in multiple sclerosis. Method: immunoSEQ multiplex PCR; TCRdb's copy keeps in-frame clones and lacks some. In the table there are some 60,000 clones, around 93% of which are singletons. Here the sequenced sample was peripheral blood, taken after pregnancy. The receptor set was obtained from a female donor with multiple sclerosis, enrolled in a pregnancy study.

The chain employs TRBV6-5 and TRBJ2-7, with D possibly being TRBD2 (5 bases). Between the trimmed V and J ends, which lost 6 bases and 0 bases, there was a span of 9 bases. Per the germline V gene, CDR1 is MNHEY and CDR2 is SVGAGI. This CDR3 region has 13 residues. The CDR3 nucleotides read TGTGCCAGCAGGGACTTTCTCTCCTACGAGCAGTACTTC. Translated, it gives CASRDFLSYEQYF.

This chain links TRBV15 with TRBJ2-7, with D perhaps matching TRBD2 (5 bases). Between the trimmed V and J ends, which lost 4 bases and 2 bases, there was a span of 6 bases. The germline gives CDR1 LNHNV, CDR2 YYDKDF (reference sequence). This CDR3 contains 12 residues. The CDR3 loop is CATSNGTYEQYF. CDR3 bases: TGTGCCACCAGCAACGGGACCTACGAGCAGTACTTC. Full variable domain (outside the CDR3, taken from reference TRBV15 and TRBJ2-7): DAMVIQNPRYQVTQFGKPVTLSCSQTLNHNVMYWYQQKSSQAPKLLFHYYDKDFNNEADTPDNFQSRRPNTSFCFLDIRSPGLGDTAMYLCATSNGTYEQYFGPGTRLTVT.

The chain couples TRBV11-2 to TRBJ2-7; 8 nucleotides match TRBD2. In germline, CDR1 is SGHAT, CDR2 FQNNGV. V dropped 0 bases and J dropped 7; count of bases not matched to a gene: 8. This CDR3 spans 15 amino acids. The CDR3 DNA is TGTGCCAGCAGCTTAGACGGGAGGGCCTCCCGAGAGCAGTACTTC. Its translation: CASSLDGRASREQYF.

This chain connects TRBV9 to TRBJ2-7; a weak D match, TRBD2 (6 bases). V lost 0 bases and J lost 5, with 9 bases in between. Germline CDR1 reads SGDLS; CDR2 reads YYNGEE. This CDR3 is built from 13 residues. The chain's CDR3 is CASSVEWGDEQYF. The CDR3 coding sequence is TGTGCCAGCAGCGTAGAATGGGGGGACGAGCAGTACTTC.

This rearrangement joins TRBV21-1 to TRBJ2-1; TRBD2 is the table's D call, not checked against the DNA. TRBV21-1 is a listed pseudogene. CDR3 length: 15 amino acids. CDR3 loop: CAAHIGVSGDNEQFF. DNA for the CDR3: TGTGCCGCACATATAGGGGTGAGCGGGGACAATGAGCAGTTCTTC.

V and J are TRBV7-2 and TRBJ2-1, with D unresolved. CDR1 SGHTA and CDR2 FQGNSA come from the germline V gene. Trimming removed 3 bases from V and 9 bases from J, with 6 bases in between. The CDR3 length is 11 residues. The CDR3 DNA is TGTGCCAGCAGCTTGTTTAGTGAGCAGTTCTTC. Residues: CASSLFSEQFF.

The V and J genes are TRBV7-2 and TRBJ2-5, with D maybe TRBD2 (5 bases). Germline CDR1 SGHTA, CDR2 FQGNSA. Deletions cut 1 base from V and 2 bases from J, with 20 bases between. This CDR3 is built from 18 residues. CDR3 DNA: TGTGCCAGCAGCTTAGAGGGTAGGGCTAGCAGAAAACAAGAGACCCAGTACTTC. Protein sequence: CASSLEGRASRKQETQYF.

This rearrangement joins TRBV27 to TRBJ2-2, with D hard to call. The germline V gene encodes CDR1 MNHEY and CDR2 SMNVEV (reference sequence). Trimming cost V 1 base and J 7 bases, with 10 bases left between them. This CDR3 spans 14 amino acids. CDR3 DNA: TGTGCCAGCAGTTTATTCCAGGCGCGCGGGGAGCTGTTTTTT. This codes for CASSLFQARGELFF.

The chain couples TRBV5-4 to TRBJ2-7; 12 positions agree with TRBD2. Germline CDR1 is SGHNT and CDR2 is YYREEE (reference sequence). The CDR3 is made up of 14 amino acids. The V and J ends lost 4 bases and 3 bases, in that order; junction bases with no gene match: 2. CDR3 sequence (DNA): TGTGCCAGCAGCCGGACTAGCGGGAACTACGAGCAGTACTTC. It translates to CASSRTSGNYEQYF.

The rearrangement links TRBV15 to TRBJ2-7; 9 bases agree with TRBD2. The germline V gene has CDR1 LNHNV and CDR2 YYDKDF (reference sequence). The length of the CDR3 is 15 residues. V was clipped by 0 bases and J by 5 bases; unmatched bases: 5. CDR3 loop: CATSRDSGRRDEQYF. CDR3 coding DNA: TGTGCCACCAGCAGAGATAGCGGGAGACGGGACGAGCAGTACTTC.

CDR3 residues: CASSLRGEFNEQYF. In DNA, the CDR3 is TGTGCCAGCAGCTTGCGGGGAGAATTTAACGAGCAGTACTTC. The chain is built from TRBV5-4 and TRBJ2-7; TRBD2 might be the D (5 bases). With 1 base removed from V and 5 bases from J, the gap between germline ends came to 13 bases. The CDR3 contains 14 residues. Germline V lookup: CDR1 SGHNT, CDR2 YYREEE (reference sequence).

This clone was seen a few times. The chain joins TRBV11-2 to TRBJ2-7, with D perhaps matching TRBD2 (6 bases). Germline-derived CDR1 and CDR2 are SGHAT and FQNNGV. The CDR3 sequence is 15 residues long. V dropped 7 bases and J dropped 2 bases, with 18 bases sitting between them. The CDR3 region has the DNA TGTGCCAGCACCCTCTCCGGGGGTAGCACCTACGAGCAGTACTTC. Protein product: CASTLSGGSTYEQYF.

The chain joins TRBV4-3 to TRBJ2-3; 9 nucleotides agree with TRBD2. Trimming removed 0 bases from V and 1 base from J; junction bases left unmatched: 2. Germline CDR1 reads LGHNA; CDR2 reads YSLEER. The CDR3 totals 16 residues. DNA for the CDR3: TGCGCCAGCAGCCAAGATCCTAGCGGGGGCACAGATACGCAGTATTTT. This codes for CASSQDPSGGTDTQYF.

This clone appeared a single time. This chain uses TRBV30 with TRBJ2-1; D gene uncertain. There are 13 residues in the CDR3. The germline V gene encodes CDR1 GTSNPN and CDR2 SVGIG (reference sequence). Deletions cut 5 bases from V and 4 bases from J, with 12 bases between. In nucleotides, the CDR3 is TGTGCCTGGTTTCCAGGATATTACAATGAGCAGTTCTTC. Protein product: CAWFPGYYNEQFF.

The J gene is TRBJ1-5, the V gene TRBV29-1, with 10 bases lining up with TRBD1. The CDR3 length is 13 residues. The J segment lost 5 bases and the V segment lost 4 bases, leaving 2 bases of the junction unmatched. Germline V gene sequence: CDR1 SQVTM, CDR2 ANQGSEA. The CDR3 DNA follows: TGCAGCGTTGGGGGGACAGGGGATCAGCCCCAGCATTTT. This encodes CSVGGTGDQPQHF.

V gene TRBV27 combines with J gene TRBJ2-1, with TRBD1 matching 7 bases. The CDR3 runs 15 residues. Per the germline V gene, CDR1 is MNHEY and CDR2 is SMNVEV (reference sequence). V trimming: 5 bases; J trimming: 4 bases; junction bases outside the gene matches: 8. DNA for the CDR3: TGTGCCAGCAGTGACCGGGACAGATCATACAATGAGCAGTTCTTC. It is translated as CASSDRDRSYNEQFF.

This chain joins TRBV7-3 and TRBJ2-1; TRBD2 aligns across 10 bases. This CDR3 is 17 amino acids long. V was pared by 2 bases and J by 6 bases, with 10 bases of the junction left unmatched. In germline, CDR1 is SGHTA, CDR2 FQGTGA. This CDR3 reads CASSLYASGSIFNEQFF. The CDR3 DNA is TGTGCCAGCAGCTTATATGCTAGCGGGAGTATATTCAATGAGCAGTTCTTC.

The rearrangement links TRBV6-6 to TRBJ2-3; D gene ambiguous. Trimming left V 8 bases short and J 4 bases short, with 10 bases between. Germline CDR1 reads MNHNY; CDR2 reads SVGAGI (reference sequence). The CDR3 loop spans 12 amino acids. The CDR3 region is CASSTQADTQYF. The CDR3 nucleotides are TGTGCCAGCTCGACCCAGGCAGATACGCAGTATTTT.

This sequence joins TRBV5-1 and TRBJ1-1; a possible D gene is TRBD1 (6 bases). The CDR3 is made up of 13 amino acids. The germline gives CDR1 SGHRS, CDR2 YFSETQ. V was pared by 0 bases and J by 8 bases, with 11 bases between. The CDR3 sequence: CASSLEGVGEAFF. The CDR3 DNA reads TGCGCCAGCAGCTTGGAGGGGGTGGGCGAAGCTTTCTTT.

The V gene is TRBV6-6, the J gene TRBJ1-6; no reliable D call. V was clipped by 5 bases and J by 11 bases, with 10 bases between them. CDR1 is MNHNY and CDR2 is SVGAGI in the germline V gene (reference sequence). The CDR3 has 12 residues. CDR3 region: CASSVGEAPLHF. The CDR3 region has the DNA TGTGCCAGCAGTGTCGGGGAGGCACCCCTCCACTTT.